This T cell receptor beta chain was found in a study of blood T cell repertoires in COVID-19. This clone was seen once. Data came from immunoSEQ multiplex PCR; TCRdb stores just in-frame clones and leaves some out. The sample lists 200,000 to 250,000 clones, around nine tenths occurring once. The germline V gene has CDR1 KGHSH and CDR2 LQKENI. This CDR3 contains 15 residues. The trim removed 8 bases at V and 0 bases at J, leaving 9 bases unmatched. Sequenced material: PBMCs or T cells enriched from blood (not recorded which). The source of this sequence is a woman aged 25 to 39 who had been exposed to COVID-19. The chain is built from TRBV18 and TRBJ1-1, with TRBD1 matching 7 bases. Here the CDR3 reads CASAPGGELNTEAFF. CDR3 DNA: TGTGCCAGCGCGCCAGGGGGAGAATTGAACACTGAAGCTTTCTTT.